This TCR beta chain appears in the sequencing data of a study of cytomegalovirus exposure and HLA in healthy donors. Primers included in the PCR were 60 Vbeta and 13 Jbeta primers. In the original processing: Later, 65 million to 85 million unique TCR beta chains were counted in an analysis, and about 12 million of them were shared. The data were produced by immunoSEQ multiplex PCR, yet TCRdb's version contains in-frame clones alone and is incomplete. V, J and clone size are taken as reported in that table, and D and trimming were inferred from the DNA itself. The sample has 110,000 to 150,000 clones; approximately 80% are singletons. The J segment lost 8 bases and the V segment lost 6 bases, leaving 6 bases of the junction unmatched. Germline CDR1 reads MNHEY; CDR2 reads SMNVEV (reference sequence). The CDR3 runs to 13 residues.

The specimen was PBMCs. The origin of this receptor is a middle-aged woman in good health and CMV-seropositive. The rearrangement joins TRBV27 to TRBJ2-2, with 7 bases identical to TRBD1. The CDR3 sequence: CASRPRQGGELFF. DNA for the CDR3: TGTGCCAGCAGACCTCGACAGGGTGGGGAGCTGTTTTTT.